This T cell receptor beta chain is from a study of CD8 T cells in Susac syndrome. RNA in amounts of about 0.45 to 1 ug was reverse transcribed with random hexamers. TCRdb recomputed calls from the immunoSEQ multiplex PCR reads with MiXCR, one row per CDR3 protein. The repertoire has around 300,000 distinct CDR3 sequences, about 82% of them found once; the top ten carry around 0.2%. This CDR3 comprises 15 residues. The junction had 10 bases not matched to a gene; V was cut back by 10 bases and J by 2 bases. Germline values: CDR1 MDHEN, CDR2 SYDVKM. The authors sequenced TCR beta from blood CD8+ and CD4+ T cells.

The chain links TRBV28 to TRBJ1-3; 8 nucleotides align to TRBD1. This clonotype originated in a human donor with multiple sclerosis. Source material: CD8+ T cells from PBMCs. Here the CDR3 DNA reads TGTGCCACCCATCTCGGACAGGGAGCTGGAAACACCATATATTTT. Encoded protein: CATHLGQGAGNTIYF.